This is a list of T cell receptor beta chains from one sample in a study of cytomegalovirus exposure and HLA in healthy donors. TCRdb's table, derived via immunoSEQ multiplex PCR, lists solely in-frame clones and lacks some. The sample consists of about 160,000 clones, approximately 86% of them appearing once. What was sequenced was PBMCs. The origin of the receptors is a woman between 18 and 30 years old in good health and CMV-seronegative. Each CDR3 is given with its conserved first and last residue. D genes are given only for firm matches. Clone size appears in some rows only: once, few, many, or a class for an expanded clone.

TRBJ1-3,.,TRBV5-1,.,CASRSTGSGSGNTIYF,TGCGCCAGCAGATCCACAGGGTCAGGGTCCGGAAACACCATATATTTT
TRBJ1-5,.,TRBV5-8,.,CASSDGGENRPQHF,TGTGCCAGCAGTGATGGGGGGGAGAATCGGCCCCAGCATTTT
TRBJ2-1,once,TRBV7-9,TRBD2,CASSLTSGEGAYNEQFF,TGTGCCAGCAGCCTAACTAGCGGGGAAGGGGCCTACAATGAGCAGTTCTTC
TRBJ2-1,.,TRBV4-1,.,CASSPEGASAYNEQFF,TGCGCCAGCAGCCCGGAGGGGGCCTCGGCTTACAATGAGCAGTTCTTC
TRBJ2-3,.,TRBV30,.,CACAITDTQYF,TGTGCCTGTGCGATCACAGATACGCAGTATTTT
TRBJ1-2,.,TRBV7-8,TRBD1,CASSLARTGAQTLGYTF,TGTGCCAGCAGCTTAGCTCGGACAGGGGCACAGACCCTTGGCTACACCTTC
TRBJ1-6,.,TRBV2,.,CASRTVPSSYNSPLHF,TGTGCCAGCAGGACAGTCCCTAGCTCCTATAATTCACCCCTCCACTTT
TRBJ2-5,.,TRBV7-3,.,CASSPLTSIKTQYF,TGTGCCAGCAGCCCATTAACTAGTATAAAGACCCAGTACTTC
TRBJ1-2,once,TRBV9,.,CASSVGEVGYGYTF,TGTGCCAGCAGCGTAGGTGAGGTCGGCTATGGCTACACCTTC
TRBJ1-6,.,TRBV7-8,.,CASSLDRSFSSYNSPLHF,TGTGCCAGCAGCTTAGATAGGAGTTTCAGCTCCTATAATTCACCCCTCCACTTT
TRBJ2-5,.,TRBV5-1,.,CASSRDQETQYF,TGCGCCAGCAGCCGAGACCAAGAGACCCAGTACTTC
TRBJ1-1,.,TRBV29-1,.,CTLWATDKAFF,TGCACCCTCTGGGCCACGGACAAAGCTTTCTTT
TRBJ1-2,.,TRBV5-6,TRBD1,CASSSGQVYGYTF,TGTGCCAGCAGCTCTGGACAGGTCTATGGCTACACCTTC
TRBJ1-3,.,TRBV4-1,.,CASRGLGNTIYF,TGCGCCAGCAGGGGGCTCGGAAACACCATATATTTT
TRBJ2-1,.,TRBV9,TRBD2,CASSVEGGAGGYNEQFF,TGTGCCAGCAGCGTAGAGGGTGGAGCGGGAGGCTACAATGAGCAGTTCTTC
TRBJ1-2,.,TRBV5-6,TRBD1,CASSFVRDSSYTF,TGTGCCAGCAGCTTTGTCCGGGACAGCTCTTACACCTTC
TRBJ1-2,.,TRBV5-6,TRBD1,CASRRIPGQGSGYTF,TGTGCCAGCAGGCGTATACCGGGACAGGGGTCTGGCTACACCTTC
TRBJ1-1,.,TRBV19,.,CASSKRGGRSFEAFF,TGTGCCAGTAGTAAGCGTGGAGGACGGAGCTTTGAAGCTTTCTTT
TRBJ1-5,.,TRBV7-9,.,CASSFRDQPQHF,TGTGCCAGCAGCTTCAGGGATCAGCCCCAGCATTTT
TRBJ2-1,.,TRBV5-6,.,CASNLPSRRGEQFF,TGTGCCAGCAACCTCCCCTCTAGGCGCGGGGAGCAGTTCTTC
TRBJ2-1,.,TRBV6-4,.,CASSDRGSSYNEQFF,TGTGCCAGCAGTGACCGCGGAAGCTCCTACAATGAGCAGTTCTTC
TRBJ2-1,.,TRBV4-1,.,CASSQVSRGNNEQFF,TGCGCCAGCAGCCAAGTTAGTCGCGGAAACAATGAGCAGTTCTTC
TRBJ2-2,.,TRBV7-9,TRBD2,CASSSMGLAGPGATGELFF,TGTGCCAGCAGCTCAATGGGACTAGCGGGACCGGGAGCCACCGGGGAGCTGTTTTTT
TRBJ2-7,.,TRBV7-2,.,CASSLSQGIGTYEQYF,TGTGCCAGCAGCTTAAGTCAGGGTATAGGAACCTACGAGCAGTACTTC
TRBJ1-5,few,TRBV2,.,CASSERAGGNQPQHF,TGTGCCAGCAGTGAGAGGGCAGGGGGCAATCAGCCCCAGCATTTT
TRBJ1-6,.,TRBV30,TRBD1,CAWSSGTGPSPLHF,TGTGCCTGGAGTAGTGGGACAGGCCCTTCACCCCTCCACTTT
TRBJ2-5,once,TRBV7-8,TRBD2,CASTYGGGDLETQYF,TGTGCCAGCACCTATGGGGGAGGGGACTTAGAGACCCAGTACTTC
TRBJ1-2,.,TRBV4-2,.,CASSQALQVGNYGYTF,TGTGCCAGCAGCCAAGCGTTACAGGTGGGGAACTATGGCTACACCTTC
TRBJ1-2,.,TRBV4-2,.,CASSQESWQGLSYGYTF,TGTGCCAGCAGCCAAGAGAGTTGGCAGGGACTCTCCTATGGCTACACCTTC
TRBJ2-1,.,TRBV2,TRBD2,CASSYSGGADEQFF,TGTGCCAGCAGTTATAGCGGGGGGGCAGATGAGCAGTTCTTC
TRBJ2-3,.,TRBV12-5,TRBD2,CASGSPLAGTDTQYF,TGTGCTAGTGGTAGCCCCCTAGCGGGCACAGATACGCAGTATTTT
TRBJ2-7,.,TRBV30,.,CAWSGQGLEYEQYF,TGTGCCTGGAGTGGGCAGGGGCTAGAGTACGAGCAGTACTTC
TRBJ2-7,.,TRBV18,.,CASSPPGSQYEQYF,TGTGCCAGCTCACCACCGGGCAGCCAGTACGAGCAGTACTTC
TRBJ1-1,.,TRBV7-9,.,CAGGEAFF,TGTGCCGGAGGTGAAGCTTTCTTT
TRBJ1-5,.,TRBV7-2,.,CASSLNQGSNQPQHF,TGTGCCAGCAGCCTTAACCAGGGGAGCAATCAGCCCCAGCATTTT
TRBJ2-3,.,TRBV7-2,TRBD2,CASSTREADTQYF,TGTGCCAGCAGCACACGGGAGGCAGATACGCAGTATTTT
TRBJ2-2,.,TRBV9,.,CASLNTGELFF,TGTGCCAGCCTCAACACCGGGGAGCTGTTTTTT
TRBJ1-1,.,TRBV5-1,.,CAILAPTGMNTEAFF,TGCGCCATCCTCGCTCCCACAGGGATGAACACTGAAGCTTTCTTT
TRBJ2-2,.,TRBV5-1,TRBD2,CASSLAPGLLNTGELFF,TGCGCCAGCAGCTTGGCCCCGGGACTATTGAACACCGGGGAGCTGTTTTTT
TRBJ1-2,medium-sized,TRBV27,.,CASSASRGVSGYTF,TGTGCCAGCAGTGCCTCGCGGGGGGTTAGTGGCTACACCTTC
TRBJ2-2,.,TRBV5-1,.,CASSLGTQSRTGELFF,TGCGCCAGCAGCTTGGGAACCCAAAGCCGGACCGGGGAGCTGTTTTTT
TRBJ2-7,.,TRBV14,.,CASSQPEVNLDEQYF,TGTGCCAGCAGCCAGCCAGAAGTAAATCTCGACGAGCAGTACTTC
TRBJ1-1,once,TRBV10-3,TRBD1,CAIRLGGGPIMNTEAFF,TGTGCCATCCGGCTCGGAGGGGGCCCTATTATGAACACTGAAGCTTTCTTT
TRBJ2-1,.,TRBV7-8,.,CASSPNRVSYEQFF,TGTGCCAGCAGCCCAAACAGGGTGTCTTATGAGCAGTTCTTC
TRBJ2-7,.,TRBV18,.,CASAASAESSYEQYF,TGTGCCAGCGCTGCATCGGCGGAAAGCTCCTACGAGCAGTACTTC